Shown below are 12 T cell receptor beta chains from a single sample sequenced in a study of blood T cell repertoires in COVID-19. Sequenced by immunoSEQ multiplex PCR; TCRdb stores in-frame clones only, minus some. The sample consists of about 250,000 clones, 85% of them appearing once. Source material: peripheral blood. The receptors stem from a man in his fifties with COVID-19, enrolled during active disease.

The chain is built from TRBV6-6 and TRBJ2-2; tentative D call: TRBD2 (5 bases). Trimming took off 4 bases at V and 4 bases at J, with 13 bases between the two ends. Germline CDR1 and CDR2: MNHNY and SVGAGI (reference sequence). The length of the CDR3 is 15 residues. This chain's CDR3 is CASSLYGKLTGELFF. The CDR3 DNA sequence: TGTGCCAGCAGTTTATACGGGAAACTCACCGGGGAGCTGTTTTTT.

Remarks on this clone: This CDR3 is also generated by other DNA sequences in the sample. This chain links TRBV5-1 with TRBJ2-3, with TRBD2 identical over 9 bases. The J segment lost 1 base and the V segment lost 0 bases, leaving 0 bases of the junction unmatched. This CDR3 has 15 amino acids. CDR1 and CDR2 from the germline V gene are SGHRS and YFSETQ. CDR3 amino acids: CASSLVAGGTDTQYF. CDR3 nucleotide sequence: TGCGCCAGCAGCTTGGTAGCGGGGGGCACAGATACGCAGTATTTT.

The V gene is TRBV4-1, the J gene TRBJ1-5, with D maybe TRBD1 (6 bases). Trimming cost V 0 bases and J 1 base, with 13 bases left between them. The length of the CDR3 is 17 residues. Germline lookup yields CDR1 MGHRA and CDR2 YSYEKL. CDR3 residues: CASSQDGRGASNQPQHF. In DNA, the CDR3 is TGCGCCAGCAGCCAAGATGGTCGGGGGGCAAGCAATCAGCCCCAGCATTTT.

CDR3 sequence reads: CASSLDRGLGGVRPQHF. Here the CDR3 DNA reads TGTGCCAGCAGCTTGGACAGGGGACTAGGGGGGGTGCGGCCCCAGCATTTT. The gene calls are TRBV11-3 and TRBJ1-5; TRBD1 matches at 9 bases. Germline values: CDR1 SGHNT, CDR2 YENEEA. The CDR3 consists of 17 residues. The junction had 15 bases not matched to a gene; V was cut back by 3 bases and J by 9 bases.

V is TRBV7-3 and J is TRBJ2-5; weak D call: TRBD2 (6 bases). This CDR3 spans 15 amino acids. Germline CDR1 SGHTA, CDR2 FQGTGA. With 3 bases removed from V and 6 bases from J, the gap between germline ends came to 17 bases. In DNA, the CDR3 is TGTGCCAGCAGCTTTGGGACTCAGCCGTGGCAGACCCAGTACTTC. Protein sequence: CASSFGTQPWQTQYF.

The chain links TRBV7-2 to TRBJ2-3, with D hard to call. CDR3 size: 15 residues. V was clipped by 0 bases and J by 2 bases, with 9 bases between them. Germline loops: CDR1 SGHTA, CDR2 FQGNSA. Here the CDR3 reads CASSLAPVNTDTQYF. CDR3 nucleotides: TGTGCCAGCAGCTTAGCGCCGGTAAACACAGATACGCAGTATTTT.

The chain is built from TRBV5-4 and TRBJ2-7, with 12 positions matching TRBD2. CDR1 SGHNT and CDR2 YYREEE come from the germline V gene (reference sequence). The length of the CDR3 is 16 residues. Trimming removed 6 bases from V and 3 bases from J; junction bases left unmatched: 10. The CDR3 bases are TGTGCCAGCATCCTGAAAGGGACTAGCGGGTACTACGAGCAGTACTTC. Its translation is CASILKGTSGYYEQYF.

V usage is TRBV28 and J usage is TRBJ1-1; 7 bases fit TRBD1. Germline loops: CDR1 MDHEN, CDR2 SYDVKM. The ends lost 4 bases at V and 6 bases at J; junction bases unmatched: 2. CDR3 length: 12 residues. The CDR3 protein is CASSSQGAEAFF. DNA of the CDR3: TGTGCCAGCAGTTCGCAGGGGGCTGAAGCTTTCTTT.

The J gene is TRBJ2-7, the V gene TRBV3-1 (or the pseudogene TRBV3-2); 10 nucleotides line up with TRBD1. Trimming cost V 1 base and J 4 bases; bases outside gene matches: 4. The CDR3 is made up of 15 amino acids. Germline values: CDR1 LGHDT, CDR2 YNNKEL (reference sequence). The CDR3 reads CASSQGQGAVYEQYF. The CDR3, as DNA: TGTGCCAGCAGCCAAGGACAGGGGGCGGTTTACGAGCAGTACTTC.

Comment on this clone: At one end the junction does not follow the germline gene, possibly because of a read error. The V gene is TRBV4-2, the J gene TRBJ1-4; tentative D call: TRBD1 (6 bases). Germline CDR1 and CDR2: LGHNA and YNFKEQ. The CDR3 has 13 amino acids. CDR3 sequence reads: CASSQDQRGHPIF. The CDR3 DNA reads as TGTGCCAGCAGCCAAGATCAGAGGGGACATCCAATTTTT.

The genes are TRBV5-1 and TRBJ2-3, with TRBD1 matching 7 bases. Germline V lookup: CDR1 SGHRS, CDR2 YFSETQ. J was trimmed by 3 bases and V by 7 bases; bases with no gene match: 8. CDR3 length: 14 amino acids. CDR3 sequence reads: CASGNGQETDTQYF. CDR3 bases: TGCGCCAGCGGCAATGGACAGGAGACAGATACGCAGTATTTT.

This chain joins TRBV10-3 and TRBJ1-6; unclear D gene. The V and J ends lost 6 bases and 5 bases respectively, with 11 bases between them. CDR1 is ENHRY, CDR2 SYGVKD, per germline. The CDR3 runs to 14 residues. CDR3: CAIRRESDNSPLHF. CDR3 DNA sequence: TGTGCCATCAGGAGGGAATCCGATAATTCACCCCTCCACTTT.